Sequencing of this T cell receptor (beta chain) was carried out in a study of blood T cell repertoires in COVID-19. Study background: Italy, Spain and the United States were the sources of the convalescent and acute COVID-19 samples. In each case, the material was cDNA or gDNA derived from T cells, B-cell-depleted T cells, or PBMCs.

This clone was seen just once. Germline-derived CDR1 and CDR2 are SGHKS and YYEKEE (reference sequence). Trimming removed 4 bases at V and 6 bases at J, with 12 bases between. The CDR3 runs to 13 residues. This table comes from immunoSEQ multiplex PCR, and its TCRdb copy is limited to in-frame clones, with some not included. The sample lists more than 250,000 clones, more than 75% occurring once. The chain joins TRBV5-5 to TRBJ2-3; D is possibly TRBD1 (6 bases). The origin of this receptor is a man aged 50 to 60 with active or convalescent COVID-19. The sequenced sample was peripheral blood. CDR3 nucleotides: TGTGCCAGCAGCCGCGCCCAGGGGGATACGCAGTATTTT. Residues: CASSRAQGDTQYF.